This T cell receptor beta chain emerged from a study of identical twins. Findings and limits, study-wide: Researchers caution that invariant MAIT and iNKT cells could partly confound zero-insertion analyses.

One entry per CDR3 protein, called by TCRdb with MiXCR from the 5' RACE reads. Altogether hundreds of thousands of distinct CDR3 sequences are present, 15% to 20% being singletons, with the ten largest covering roughly 13%. As to this clonotype: Antigen: not known.

Germline assignment: CDR1 SEHNR and CDR2 FQNEAQ (reference sequence). Trimming took 5 bases from V and 2 from J; bases not matched to a gene: 13. The CDR3 length is 17 residues. These data are also associated with another study on T cells expressing NK-cell markers. That investigation notes: Leadership of the CD3+CD56-NKG2C+ fraction also belonged to these clonotypes in several donors.

The sequenced material came from PBMCs. This rearrangement joins TRBV7-9 to TRBJ2-3; 7 bases fit TRBD2. The receptor comes from a woman younger than 35 in good health. The CDR3 protein is CASSPREPADATDTQYF. For the CDR3, the DNA is TGTGCCAGCAGCCCGCGGGAGCCCGCCGATGCCACAGATACGCAGTATTTT.